This TCR beta chain was retrieved from a study of CD4 and CD8 cells across lung adenocarcinoma regions. TCRdb processed the PCR reads anew with MiXCR; each CDR3 protein has one entry. The sample includes 6,100 or so distinct CDR3 sequences, less than 55% of them seen just once. The CDR3 sequence is 17 residues long. V dropped 1 base and J dropped 4 bases, with 17 bases sitting between them. Donors had localized lung adenocarcinoma, a non-small cell lung cancer. The sequencing input was CD4+ T cells from the center of a lung tumor. This clonotype originated in a female donor with lung adenocarcinoma. The CD4 and CD8 labels of this study may be unreliable. The chain uses TRBV12-3 or TRBV12-4 and TRBJ2-1; D possibly corresponds to TRBD2 (5 bases). Here the CDR3 DNA reads TGTGCCAGCAGTTTAGGTTCGCGCGGGCCAACATACAATGAGCAGTTCTTC. Translating it yields CASSLGSRGPTYNEQFF.